One sample yielded the 30 T cell receptor beta chains listed below, sequenced in a study of shared clonotypes between healthy human individuals. TCRdb's copy holds only in-frame clones and misses some; the assay was immunoSEQ multiplex PCR. The sample contains hundreds of thousands of clones, roughly 70% of which appear only once. Sample: memory CD4+ T cells sorted from blood. Noted subset: CD45RA-negative fraction. The receptors stem from a woman aged 30 to 39 in good health.

The chain has TRBV6-1 and TRBJ1-1; unclear D gene. This CDR3 contains 14 residues. The V gene lost 4 bases and the J gene lost 3 bases, with 12 bases spanning the gap. Germline V gene data show CDR1 as MNHNS and CDR2 as SASEGT. CDR3 in amino acids: CASSGPTRYTEAFF. The DNA of the CDR3 is TGTGCCAGCAGTGGACCGACACGGTACACTGAAGCTTTCTTT.

The chain joins TRBV25-1 to TRBJ2-7; no firm D call. The germline V and J ends were trimmed by 4 bases and 3 bases, with 4 bases remaining between them. Germline loops: CDR1 MGHDK, CDR2 SYGVNS. The CDR3 has 11 amino acids. CDR3 residues: CASSASYEQYF. The CDR3 DNA reads as TGTGCCAGCAGTGCCAGCTACGAGCAGTACTTC.

This clone was seen a single time. The chain carries TRBV5-1 and TRBJ2-2; no firm D call. The CDR3 has 13 residues. Germline CDR1 SGHRS, CDR2 YFSETQ. Deletions cut 3 bases from V and 4 bases from J, with 7 bases between. The DNA of the CDR3 is TGCGCCAGCAGCTGGGCGAGCACCGGGGAGCTGTTTTTT. It yields the protein CASSWASTGELFF. Full variable domain (rest looked up from reference TRBV5-1 and TRBJ2-2): KAGVTQTPRYLIKTRGQQVTLSCSPISGHRSVSWYQQTPGQGLQFLFEYFSETQRNKGNFPGRFSGRQFSNSRSEMNVSTLELGDSALYLCASSWASTGELFFGEGSRLTVL.

The table lists this clone with a count of one. The V and J genes are TRBV7-9 and TRBJ1-1, with D uncertain. Germline CDR1 SEHNR, CDR2 FQNEAQ (reference sequence). Trimming removed 5 bases from V and 3 bases from J, with 10 bases in between. The CDR3 is 13 residues long. CDR3 nucleotides: TGTGCCAGCAGCCTTAGATTTGACACTGAAGCTTTCTTT. Translation gives CASSLRFDTEAFF.

V is TRBV5-1 and J is TRBJ2-2; maybe TRBD2 (6 bases). V gave up 0 bases and J gave up 5 bases, with 8 bases separating them. The length of the CDR3 is 14 residues. Germline assignment: CDR1 SGHRS and CDR2 YFSETQ. For the CDR3, the DNA is TGCGCCAGCAGCTTGGTACGGGAGACCGGGGAGCTGTTTTTT. Encoded protein: CASSLVRETGELFF.

The rearrangement links TRBV5-4 to TRBJ1-1; D is unclear. The CDR3 extends over 12 amino acids. Germline CDR1 reads SGHNT; CDR2 reads YYREEE (reference sequence). The ends were cut back, 0 bases at V and 4 bases at J, with 4 bases in the middle. CDR3 bases: TGTGCCAGCAGCTTGGGGGCCACTGAAGCTTTCTTT. Translating gives CASSLGATEAFF.

This chain joins TRBV6-1 and TRBJ2-3; tentative D call: TRBD2 (5 bases). This CDR3 region has 14 residues. V lost 10 bases and J 2 bases, leaving 16 bases between the germline ends. Germline CDR1 reads MNHNS; CDR2 reads SASEGT. The DNA for the CDR3 is TGTGCCACCAAAATAACGGGGTACACAGATACGCAGTATTTT. Translation gives CATKITGYTDTQYF.

The rearrangement links TRBV21-1 to TRBJ2-3; the DNA was not used to check the table's D call, TRBD2. TRBV21-1 is designated a pseudogene. This CDR3 is 18 amino acids long. This CDR3 reads CASSKPRASGPDTDTQYF. CDR3 nucleotide sequence: TGTGCCAGCAGCAAGCCGAGGGCTAGCGGACCCGACACAGATACGCAGTATTTT.

V gene TRBV19 combines with J gene TRBJ1-1, with TRBD1 matching over 9 bases. The CDR3 contains 18 residues. The germline V gene encodes CDR1 LNHDA and CDR2 SQIVND (reference sequence). The V gene end was trimmed by 2 bases and the J gene end by 3 bases; junction bases not matched to a gene: 13. CDR3: CASSILPGQGTGDTEAFF. The CDR3 DNA follows: TGTGCCAGTAGTATACTCCCGGGACAGGGAACGGGGGACACTGAAGCTTTCTTT.

The chain employs TRBV28 and TRBJ1-5; possible D gene TRBD1, 5 bases. The V gene's germline CDR1 is MDHEN and CDR2 SYDVKM. The CDR3 spans 15 residues. The ends were cut back, 6 bases at V and 3 bases at J, with 15 bases in the middle. CDR3 nucleotide sequence: TGTGCCAGCAGCTATGGGCAGGGCAACAATCAGCCCCAGCATTTT. Translated: CASSYGQGNNQPQHF.

This rearrangement joins TRBV28 to TRBJ2-7; 11 bases line up with TRBD2. Germline V gene sequence: CDR1 MDHEN, CDR2 SYDVKM. J gave up 4 bases and V 2 bases, and 16 bases lay outside the gene matches. The CDR3 totals 19 residues. The CDR3 nucleotides read TGTGCCAGCAGTTTAGCCGGGACTAGCGGCCATTCCGACTATTACGAGCAGTACTTC. Translating it yields CASSLAGTSGHSDYYEQYF.

The chain has TRBV2 and TRBJ2-1; 8 bases match TRBD2. The V and J ends lost 7 bases and 9 bases, in that order; junction bases with no gene match: 8. The CDR3 contains 13 residues. The germline V gene has CDR1 SNHLY and CDR2 FYNNEI. The CDR3 loop reads CASKKRESGEQFF. The CDR3, as DNA: TGTGCCAGCAAGAAGCGGGAGTCGGGTGAGCAGTTCTTC.

The rearrangement links TRBV19 to TRBJ2-4, with no clear D. The V gene lost 5 bases and the J gene lost 3 bases, with 5 bases spanning the gap. In germline, CDR1 is LNHDA, CDR2 SQIVND (reference sequence). The CDR3 is 12 amino acids. CDR3: CASSANKNIQYF. CDR3 DNA: TGTGCCAGTAGTGCCAACAAAAACATTCAGTACTTC.

This chain uses TRBV11-2 with TRBJ2-3; 8 positions agree with TRBD2. CDR1 is SGHAT, CDR2 FQNNGV, per germline. The V segment lost 5 bases and the J segment 2 bases; nucleotides outside the gene matches: 3. The CDR3 is 14 residues long. The CDR3 is CASSIAGFTDTQYF. The CDR3 DNA reads TGTGCCAGCAGCATAGCGGGGTTCACAGATACGCAGTATTTT.

The chain has TRBV6-5 and TRBJ2-1; 9 bases are shared with TRBD2. With 4 bases clipped from V and 4 bases from J, the junction kept 5 bases outside the gene matches. The CDR3 loop spans 15 amino acids. Looked up from germline, CDR1 is MNHEY and CDR2 is SVGAGI. In DNA, the CDR3 is TGTGCCAGCAGTTTGTCTAGCGGGGCGTACAATGAGCAGTTCTTC. This codes for CASSLSSGAYNEQFF.

The rearrangement joins TRBV5-1 to TRBJ1-2, with D possibly matching TRBD1 (6 bases). Trimming cost V 0 bases and J 7 bases, with 7 bases left between them. This CDR3 region has 12 residues. CDR1 is SGHRS, CDR2 YFSETQ, per germline. The CDR3 region has the DNA TGCGCCAGCAGCTTGGTAGGGGGTGGCTACACCTTC. Translating it yields CASSLVGGGYTF.

A single count supports this clone. The V and J genes are TRBV7-6 and TRBJ2-5, with 8 bases fitting TRBD2. Losses at the gene ends were 6 bases for V and 2 bases for J; bases not matched to a gene: 2. This CDR3 contains 13 residues. Germline lookup yields CDR1 SGHVS and CDR2 FNYEAQ. CDR3 residues: CASRLAVQETQYF. For the CDR3, the DNA is TGTGCCAGCAGACTAGCGGTTCAAGAGACCCAGTACTTC.

CDR3 residues: CASSLESRLYGYTF. Written as DNA, the CDR3 is TGTGCCAGCAGCTTGGAATCCAGGTTGTATGGCTACACCTTC. The chain employs TRBV5-8 and TRBJ1-2; D remains ambiguous. This CDR3 has 14 amino acids. V was trimmed by 0 bases and J by 5 bases, leaving 11 bases between them. Germline loops: CDR1 SGHTS, CDR2 YDEGEE.

This clone was seen a handful of times. The V and J genes are TRBV5-1 and TRBJ2-2; D is possibly TRBD2 (6 bases). V was clipped by 3 bases and J by 4 bases, with 10 bases between them. The CDR3 extends over 14 amino acids. Germline loops: CDR1 SGHRS, CDR2 YFSETQ. CDR3 sequence reads: CASSSGEVTGELFF. CDR3 in DNA: TGCGCCAGCAGCTCGGGGGAGGTCACCGGGGAGCTGTTTTTT.

The chain uses TRBV11-1 and TRBJ2-5, with unresolved D. The CDR3 loop spans 12 amino acids. Looked up from germline, CDR1 is SGHAT and CDR2 is FQDESV (reference sequence). V dropped 3 bases and J dropped 3 bases, with 5 bases sitting between them. The CDR3 sequence is CASSFNEETQYF. CDR3 DNA sequence: TGTGCCAGCAGCTTCAATGAAGAGACCCAGTACTTC.

CDR3 amino acids: CASKGQGTANYGYTF. In DNA form, the CDR3 reads TGTGCCAGCAAGGGGCAGGGAACAGCTAACTATGGCTACACCTTC. The chain carries TRBV25-1 and TRBJ1-2, with a tentative D call TRBD1 (5 bases). V was pared by 7 bases and J by 0 bases, with 15 bases between. Germline loops: CDR1 MGHDK, CDR2 SYGVNS. The CDR3 has 15 amino acids.

The chain carries TRBV5-6 and TRBJ2-5; no reliable D call. CDR3 length equals 11 residues. V was cut by 3 bases and J by 8 bases, with 8 bases left in between. The germline CDR1 and CDR2 sequences are SGHDT and YYEEEE. The DNA for the CDR3 is TGTGCCAGCAGCTCCTTAGATACCCAGTACTTC. It is translated as CASSSLDTQYF. Full variable domain (remainder filled in from reference TRBV5-6 and TRBJ2-5): DAGVTQSPTHLIKTRGQQVTLRCSPKSGHDTVSWYQQALGQGPQFIFQYYEEEERQRGNFPDRFSGHQFPNYSSELNVNALLLGDSALYLCASSSLDTQYFGPGTRLLVL.

This sequence joins TRBV7-2 and TRBJ1-1; D is uncertain. CDR1 is SGHTA, CDR2 FQGNSA, per germline. The CDR3 has 13 residues. V gave up 2 bases and J gave up 1 base, with 5 bases separating them. The CDR3: CASSLQTNTEAFF. In DNA form, the CDR3 reads TGTGCCAGCAGCTTACAGACGAACACTGAAGCTTTCTTT.

In its sample, this clone was seen many times. The chain couples TRBV30 to TRBJ2-7; TRBD2 might be the D (6 bases). Trimming cost V 3 bases and J 2 bases, with 14 bases left between them. The CDR3 has 14 residues. CDR1 GTSNPN and CDR2 SVGIG come from the germline V gene (reference sequence). The CDR3 coding sequence is TGTGCCTGGAGACCCGGGACTGAGACCTACGAGCAGTACTTC. It is translated as CAWRPGTETYEQYF. Looking up the rest from reference TRBV30 and TRBJ2-7 gives the full variable domain: SQTIHQWPATLVQPVGSPLSLECTVEGTSNPNLYWYRQAAGRGLQLLFYSVGIGQISSEVPQNLSASRPQDRQFILSSKKLLLSDSGFYLCAWRPGTETYEQYFGPGTRLTVT.

This rearrangement joins TRBV5-1 to TRBJ1-1; 7 positions agree with TRBD1. The V gene's germline CDR1 is SGHRS and CDR2 YFSETQ. V lost 4 bases to trimming and J lost 13 bases; unmatched junction nucleotides: 13. The CDR3 runs 13 residues. CDR3 protein: CASSPDLTGLDFF. CDR3 in DNA: TGCGCCAGCAGCCCGGATTTGACAGGGTTGGATTTCTTT.

The chain employs TRBV7-6 and TRBJ2-3; 9 nucleotides match TRBD2. The germline gives CDR1 SGHVS, CDR2 FNYEAQ. V lost 5 bases, J lost 1 base, and 4 bases stayed unmatched. The CDR3 is made up of 15 amino acids. The chain's CDR3 is CASSPGLARTDTQYF. The CDR3 bases are TGTGCCAGCAGCCCCGGACTAGCGCGCACAGATACGCAGTATTTT.

For this clone: The junction shows a germline mismatch at one end, possibly a read error. The sample contains more than one DNA sequence encoding this CDR3. The chain employs TRBV9 and TRBJ2-3; TRBD1 might be the D (7 bases). Looked up from germline, CDR1 is SGDLS and CDR2 is YYNGEE. The CDR3 has 15 amino acids. CDR3 coding DNA: TGTGCCAGCAGCAGGGGGCGGGGAGGAACAGATACACAGTATTTT. Encoded protein: CASSRGRGGTDTQYF.

The chain employs TRBV28 and TRBJ2-1, with 8 bases lining up with TRBD2. This CDR3 is built from 14 residues. V lost 3 bases to trimming and J lost 11 bases; unmatched junction nucleotides: 9. From germline, CDR1 is MDHEN and CDR2 SYDVKM. The CDR3 DNA follows: TGTGCCAGCAGTTTGGTTAGCGGGATAAGTAAGCAGTTCTTC. Encoded protein: CASSLVSGISKQFF.

This rearrangement joins TRBV13 to TRBJ1-2; D might be TRBD1 (5 bases). CDR3 size: 18 residues. Trimming stripped 1 base from V and 4 bases from J, with 22 bases between. Looked up from germline, CDR1 is PRHDT and CDR2 is FYEKMQ (reference sequence). This CDR3 reads CASSLAGAGFFFLYGYTF. The CDR3 DNA reads TGTGCCAGCAGCTTAGCGGGTGCAGGGTTTTTCTTCCTCTATGGCTACACCTTC.

This rearrangement joins TRBV28 to TRBJ2-5; D assignment may be TRBD1 or TRBD2 (6 bases each). V dropped 8 bases and J dropped 14 bases, with 18 bases sitting between them. Germline CDR1 and CDR2: MDHEN and SYDVKM. CDR3 length: 11 residues. The CDR3 region has the DNA TGTGCCAGCCGCGCGCGGGACACTCGCTACTTC. This encodes CASRARDTRYF.